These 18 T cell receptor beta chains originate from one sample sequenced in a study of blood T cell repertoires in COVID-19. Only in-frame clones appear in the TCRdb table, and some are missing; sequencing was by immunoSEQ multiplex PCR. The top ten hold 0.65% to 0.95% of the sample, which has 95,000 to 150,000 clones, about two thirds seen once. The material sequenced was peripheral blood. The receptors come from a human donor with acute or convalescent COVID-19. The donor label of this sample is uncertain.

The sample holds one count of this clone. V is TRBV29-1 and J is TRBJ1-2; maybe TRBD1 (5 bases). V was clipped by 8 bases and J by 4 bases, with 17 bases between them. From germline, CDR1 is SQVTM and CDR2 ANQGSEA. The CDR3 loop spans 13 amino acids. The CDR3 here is CSFRGELSYGYTF. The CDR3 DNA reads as TGCAGCTTCCGGGGGGAGTTGTCCTATGGCTACACCTTC. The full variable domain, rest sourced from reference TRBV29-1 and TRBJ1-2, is SAVISQKPSRDICQRGTSLTIQCQVDSQVTMMFWYRQQPGQSLTLIATANQGSEATYESGFVIDKFPISRPNLTFSTLTVSNMSPEDSSIYLCSFRGELSYGYTFGSGTRLTVV.

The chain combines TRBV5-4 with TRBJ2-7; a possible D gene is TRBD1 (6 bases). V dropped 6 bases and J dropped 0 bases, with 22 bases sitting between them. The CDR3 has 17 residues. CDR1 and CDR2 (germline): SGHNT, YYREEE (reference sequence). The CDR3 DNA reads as TGTGCCAGCAACCCTCGGACCCGACAGGTCGTCTCCTACGAGCAGTACGTC. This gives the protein CASNPRTRQVVSYEQYV.

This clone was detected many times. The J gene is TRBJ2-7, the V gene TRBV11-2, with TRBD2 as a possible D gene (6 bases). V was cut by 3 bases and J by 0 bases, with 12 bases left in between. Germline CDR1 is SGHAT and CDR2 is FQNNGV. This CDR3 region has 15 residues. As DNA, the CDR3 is TGTGCCAGCAGCTTTACCGGGGGTCTCTCCTACGAGCAGTACTTC. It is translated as CASSFTGGLSYEQYF.

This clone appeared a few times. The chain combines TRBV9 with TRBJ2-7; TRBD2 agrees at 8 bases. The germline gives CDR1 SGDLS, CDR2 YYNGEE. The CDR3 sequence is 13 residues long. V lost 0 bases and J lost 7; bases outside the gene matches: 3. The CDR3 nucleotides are TGTGCCAGCAGCGTAGGGCCTAGCGGGGAGCAGTACGTC. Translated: CASSVGPSGEQYV.

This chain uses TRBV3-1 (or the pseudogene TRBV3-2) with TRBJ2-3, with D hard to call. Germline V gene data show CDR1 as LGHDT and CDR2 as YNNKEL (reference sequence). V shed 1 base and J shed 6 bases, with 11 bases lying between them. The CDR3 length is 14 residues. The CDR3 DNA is TGTGCCAGCAGCCAAGGGAAAGCGCGGGATACGCAGTATTTT. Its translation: CASSQGKARDTQYF.

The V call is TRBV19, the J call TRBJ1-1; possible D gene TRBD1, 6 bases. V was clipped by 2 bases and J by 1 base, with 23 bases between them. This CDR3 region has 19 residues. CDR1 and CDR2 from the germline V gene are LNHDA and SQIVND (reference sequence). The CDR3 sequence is CASSIIRMRFGDTNTEAFF. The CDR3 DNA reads TGTGCCAGTAGTATAATTCGTATGAGGTTTGGGGACACGAACACTGAAGCTTTCTTT. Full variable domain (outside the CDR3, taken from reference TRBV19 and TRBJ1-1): DGGITQSPKYLFRKEGQNVTLSCEQNLNHDAMYWYRQDPGQGLRLIYYSQIVNDFQKGDIAEGYSVSREKKESFPLTVTSAQKNPTAFYLCASSIIRMRFGDTNTEAFFGQGTRLTVV.

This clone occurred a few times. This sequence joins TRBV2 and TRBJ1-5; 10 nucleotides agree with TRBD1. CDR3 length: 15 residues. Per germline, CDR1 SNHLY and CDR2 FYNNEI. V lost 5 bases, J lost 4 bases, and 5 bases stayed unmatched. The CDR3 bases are TGTGCCAGCAGTCAGACAGGGGGCTGGAATCAGCCCCAGCATTTT. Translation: CASSQTGGWNQPQHF.

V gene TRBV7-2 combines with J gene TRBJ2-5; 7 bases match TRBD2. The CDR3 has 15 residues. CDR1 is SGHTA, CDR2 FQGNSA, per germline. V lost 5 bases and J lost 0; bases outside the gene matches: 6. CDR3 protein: CASSPGGGYQETQYF. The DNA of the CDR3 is TGTGCCAGCAGCCCCGGGGGAGGGTACCAAGAGACCCAGTACTTC.

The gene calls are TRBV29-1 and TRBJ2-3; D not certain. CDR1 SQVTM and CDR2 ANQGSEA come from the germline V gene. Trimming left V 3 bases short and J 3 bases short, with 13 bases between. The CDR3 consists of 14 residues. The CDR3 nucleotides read TGCAGCGTTGACCCAGGAAAATCGACAGATACGCAGTATTTT. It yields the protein CSVDPGKSTDTQYF.

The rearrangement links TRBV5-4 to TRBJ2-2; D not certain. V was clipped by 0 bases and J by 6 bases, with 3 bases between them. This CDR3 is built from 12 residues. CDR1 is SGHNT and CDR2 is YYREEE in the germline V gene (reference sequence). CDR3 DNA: TGTGCCAGCAGCTTGGCGGCCGGGGAGCTGTTTTTT. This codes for CASSLAAGELFF. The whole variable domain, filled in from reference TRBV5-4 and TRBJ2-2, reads ETGVTQSPTHLIKTRGQQVTLRCSSQSGHNTVSWYQQALGQGPQFIFQYYREEENGRGNFPPRFSGLQFPNYSSELNVNALELDDSALYLCASSLAAGELFFGEGSRLTVL.

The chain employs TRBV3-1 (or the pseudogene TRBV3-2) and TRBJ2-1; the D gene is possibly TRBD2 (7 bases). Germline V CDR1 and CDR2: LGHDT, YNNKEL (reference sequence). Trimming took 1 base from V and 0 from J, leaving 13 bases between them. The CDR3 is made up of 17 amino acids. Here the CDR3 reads CASSQVAGASSYNEQFF. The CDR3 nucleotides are TGTGCCAGCAGCCAAGTGGCGGGGGCGAGCTCCTACAATGAGCAGTTCTTC.

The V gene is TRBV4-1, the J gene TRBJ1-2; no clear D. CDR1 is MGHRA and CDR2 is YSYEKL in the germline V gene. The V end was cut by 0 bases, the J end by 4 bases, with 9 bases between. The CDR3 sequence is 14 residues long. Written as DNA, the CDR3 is TGCGCCAGCAGCCAAGAGGCGGTTACCTATGGCTACACCTTC. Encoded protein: CASSQEAVTYGYTF.

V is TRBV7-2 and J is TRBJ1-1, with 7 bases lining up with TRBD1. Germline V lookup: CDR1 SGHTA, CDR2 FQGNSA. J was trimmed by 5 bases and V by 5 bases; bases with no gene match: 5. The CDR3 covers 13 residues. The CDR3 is CASSKQGRTEAFF. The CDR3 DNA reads TGTGCCAGCAGCAAACAGGGGCGAACTGAAGCTTTCTTT.

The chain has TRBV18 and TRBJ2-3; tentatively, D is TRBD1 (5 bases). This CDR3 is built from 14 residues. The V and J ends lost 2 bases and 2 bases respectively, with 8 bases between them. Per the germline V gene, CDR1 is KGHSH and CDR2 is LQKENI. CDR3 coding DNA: TGTGCCAGCTCACCAAGACAGACCACAGATACGCAGTATTTT. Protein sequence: CASSPRQTTDTQYF. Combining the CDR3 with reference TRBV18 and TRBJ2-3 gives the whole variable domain NAGVMQNPRHLVRRRGQEARLRCSPMKGHSHVYWYRQLPEEGLKFMVYLQKENIIDESGMPKERFSAEFPKEGPSILRIQQVVRGDSAAYFCASSPRQTTDTQYFGPGTRLTVL.

The CDR3 DNA reads as TGTGCCTGGAGAGTTAAGGGGGCATGGTATTTT. Protein product: CAWRVKGAWYF. The chain recombines TRBV30 with TRBJ2-3; 7 bases match TRBD1. V dropped 3 bases and J dropped 14; count of bases not matched to a gene: 8. The germline CDR1 and CDR2 sequences are GTSNPN and SVGIG (reference sequence). There are 11 residues in the CDR3.

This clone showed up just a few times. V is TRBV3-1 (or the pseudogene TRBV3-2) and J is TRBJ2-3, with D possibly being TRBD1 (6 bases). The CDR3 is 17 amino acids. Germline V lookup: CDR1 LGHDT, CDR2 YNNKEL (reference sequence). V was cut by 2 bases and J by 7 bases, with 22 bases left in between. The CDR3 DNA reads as TGTGCCAGCAGCCAATGGACGCCGGGACACAAATCTTATACGCAGTATTTT. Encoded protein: CASSQWTPGHKSYTQYF.

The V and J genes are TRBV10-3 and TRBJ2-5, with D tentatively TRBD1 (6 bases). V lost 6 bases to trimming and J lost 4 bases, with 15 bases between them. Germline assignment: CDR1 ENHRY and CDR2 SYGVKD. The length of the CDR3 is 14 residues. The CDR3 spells CAIRGTSGLETQYF. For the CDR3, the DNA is TGTGCCATCAGGGGGACATCAGGACTAGAGACCCAGTACTTC.

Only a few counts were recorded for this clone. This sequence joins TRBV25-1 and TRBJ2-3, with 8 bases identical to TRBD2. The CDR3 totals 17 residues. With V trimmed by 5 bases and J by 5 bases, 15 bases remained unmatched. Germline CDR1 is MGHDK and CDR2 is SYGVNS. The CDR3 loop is CASSPGWTGGQRDTQYF. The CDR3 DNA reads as TGTGCCAGCAGTCCGGGATGGACGGGGGGGCAGAGAGATACGCAGTATTTT.